These 23 T cell receptor beta chains were all obtained from the same sample, sequenced in a study of blood T cell repertoires in COVID-19. Generated by immunoSEQ multiplex PCR, the TCRdb table keeps only in-frame clones and is missing some. The table shows about 370,000 clones, with around 87% occurring only once. Sequenced material: peripheral blood. These TCRs come from a man between 18 and 29 years old with active or convalescent COVID-19.

As for this clone: A single base separates this from a much larger clone, so it may be a read error. The chain carries TRBV9 and TRBJ2-1, with TRBD2 matching over 11 bases. Unmatched junction bases numbered 7, after V lost 4 bases and J lost 4 bases. Looked up from germline, CDR1 is SGDLS and CDR2 is YYNGEE. The CDR3 spans 16 residues. The CDR3 reads CASSQTGTSGYNEQFF. CDR3 DNA: TGTGCCAGCAGCCAAACCGGGACTAGCGGTTACAATGAGCAGTTCTTC.

The J gene is TRBJ1-1, the V gene TRBV30; possibly TRBD1 for D (6 bases). V was clipped by 4 bases and J by 1 base, with 16 bases between them. Germline V gives CDR1 GTSNPN, CDR2 SVGIG (reference sequence). This CDR3 is built from 15 residues. CDR3 bases: TGTGCCTGGACCCGCCGGGGACACCCGAACACTGAAGCTTTCTTT. Its protein is CAWTRRGHPNTEAFF.

The J gene is TRBJ1-4, the V gene TRBV27; TRBD1 matches at 7 bases. The ends lost 5 bases at V and 7 bases at J; junction bases unmatched: 7. Germline V CDR1 and CDR2: MNHEY, SMNVEV (reference sequence). The CDR3 totals 14 residues. The CDR3, as DNA: TGTGCCAGCAGTCCACAGGGGATGGGTGAAAAACTGTTTTTT. The encoded protein is CASSPQGMGEKLFF.

This clone was observed a handful of times. The chain uses TRBV4-3 and TRBJ2-2; TRBD1 matches at 9 bases. The CDR3 has 13 amino acids. Germline V gene data show CDR1 as LGHNA and CDR2 as YSLEER. V lost 5 bases, J lost 7 bases, and 2 bases stayed unmatched. In nucleotides, the CDR3 is TGCGCCAGCAGCTACAGGGGGCACGGGGAGCTGTTTTTT. Protein: CASSYRGHGELFF.

This clone has a single count. The J gene is TRBJ1-2, the V gene TRBV4-3; TRBD1 might be the D (6 bases). V gave up 0 bases and J gave up 5 bases, with 13 bases separating them. The CDR3 is made up of 15 amino acids. Germline V gene data show CDR1 as LGHNA and CDR2 as YSLEER. CDR3: CASSQDWTAEYGYTF. Written as DNA, the CDR3 is TGCGCCAGCAGCCAAGATTGGACAGCCGAATATGGCTACACCTTC.

The V call is TRBV27, the J call TRBJ1-1; D is possibly TRBD1 (6 bases). The CDR3 contains 14 residues. Germline-derived CDR1 and CDR2 are MNHEY and SMNVEV (reference sequence). Trimming stripped 7 bases from V and 5 bases from J, with 17 bases between. The CDR3 nucleotides are TGTGCCAGCACCTCCCTTCAGGGGTGGACTGAAGCTTTCTTT. Protein sequence: CASTSLQGWTEAFF.

This chain joins TRBV19 and TRBJ1-1; no clear D. Germline V gene sequence: CDR1 LNHDA, CDR2 SQIVND (reference sequence). The CDR3 consists of 15 residues. The V end lost 8 bases, the J end lost 6 bases, and 22 bases lay between the germline ends. DNA for the CDR3: TGTGCCAGTCTACCATCCCCGGTTAGACGGGCTGAAGCTTTCTTT. Protein: CASLPSPVRRAEAFF.

The rearrangement joins TRBV28 to TRBJ1-3, with 7 bases lining up with TRBD1. J was trimmed by 8 bases and V by 7 bases; bases with no gene match: 5. This CDR3 contains 12 residues. Germline V gene lookup returns CDR1 MDHEN and CDR2 SYDVKM. Here the CDR3 DNA reads TGTGCCAGCAACAGGGGAGGTCACACCATATATTTT. Translating gives CASNRGGHTIYF.

This rearrangement joins TRBV12-3 or TRBV12-4 to TRBJ2-3; no reliable D call. The CDR3 totals 13 residues. Trimming removed 5 bases at V and 4 bases at J, with 10 bases between. CDR3 nucleotide sequence: TGTGCCAGCAGTATATCTGAGGCAGATACGCAGTATTTT. Protein product: CASSISEADTQYF.

The gene calls are TRBV27 and TRBJ1-1; D possibly corresponds to TRBD1 (5 bases). The length of the CDR3 is 15 residues. The V gene lost 5 bases and the J gene lost 1 base, with 14 bases spanning the gap. Germline V gene lookup returns CDR1 MNHEY and CDR2 SMNVEV (reference sequence). The DNA for the CDR3 is TGTGCCAGCAGTAGACTAGGGACGGGGAACACTGAAGCTTTCTTT. Translated, it gives CASSRLGTGNTEAFF.

The V gene is TRBV2, the J gene TRBJ1-1; a possible D gene is TRBD1 (5 bases). Germline V gives CDR1 SNHLY, CDR2 FYNNEI. The V and J ends lost 3 bases and 5 bases respectively, with 10 bases between them. The CDR3 sequence is 13 residues long. DNA for the CDR3: TGTGCCAGCAGTGATCGCAGGGCTACTGAAGCTTTCTTT. Residues: CASSDRRATEAFF.

This clone was detected once. The chain links TRBV14 to TRBJ2-7; D possibly corresponds to TRBD2 (5 bases). The CDR3 totals 19 residues. V gave up 0 bases and J gave up 4 bases, with 25 bases separating them. CDR1 SGHDN and CDR2 FVKESK come from the germline V gene. The chain's CDR3 is CASSQEFSGYNSNSYEQYF. In DNA, the CDR3 is TGTGCCAGCAGCCAAGAATTCTCGGGATATAATTCAAATTCGTACGAGCAGTACTTC.

V gene TRBV4-3 combines with J gene TRBJ2-1, with D perhaps TRBD2 (6 bases). Trimming stripped 0 bases from V and 4 bases from J, with 10 bases between. CDR1 LGHNA and CDR2 YSLEER come from the germline V gene. CDR3 length: 15 residues. This chain's CDR3 is CASSQDWGRYNEQFF. CDR3 coding DNA: TGCGCCAGCAGCCAAGATTGGGGGAGGTACAATGAGCAGTTCTTC.

The chain carries TRBV18 and TRBJ2-5, with D maybe TRBD2 (5 bases). The germline V gene has CDR1 KGHSH and CDR2 LQKENI. The CDR3 runs to 13 residues. V was shortened by 4 bases and J by 3 bases, with 9 bases between the two germline ends. This CDR3 reads CASSLGLKETQYF. The CDR3 DNA reads TGTGCCAGCTCACTCGGACTTAAAGAGACCCAGTACTTC.

V gene TRBV7-9 combines with J gene TRBJ1-4; D not certain. The CDR3 has 12 amino acids. Germline lookup yields CDR1 SEHNR and CDR2 FQNEAQ (reference sequence). V shed 4 bases and J shed 7 bases, with 7 bases lying between them. As DNA, the CDR3 is TGTGCCAGCAGCTCCAGGCGTGAAAAACTGTTTTTT. It is translated as CASSSRREKLFF. The full variable domain, in which reference TRBV7-9 and TRBJ1-4 provide the parts outside the CDR3, is DTGVSQNPRHKITKRGQNVTFRCDPISEHNRLYWYRQTLGQGPEFLTYFQNEAQLEKSRLLSDRFSAERPKGSFSTLEIQRTEQGDSAMYLCASSSRREKLFFGSGTQLSVL.

The chain couples TRBV19 to TRBJ1-1; 8 bases are a match to TRBD1. The CDR3 length is 17 residues. Germline lookup yields CDR1 LNHDA and CDR2 SQIVND (reference sequence). The V and J ends lost 3 bases and 1 base, in that order; junction bases with no gene match: 10. CDR3 nucleotides: TGTGCCAGTAGTATTGGGAGGACAGGGATCCGGAACACTGAAGCTTTCTTT. Amino acids: CASSIGRTGIRNTEAFF.

This rearrangement joins TRBV3-1 (or the pseudogene TRBV3-2) to TRBJ1-1, with a tentative D call TRBD1 (6 bases). The ends were cut back, 10 bases at V and 1 base at J, with 13 bases in the middle. This CDR3 comprises 13 residues. Looked up from germline, CDR1 is LGHDT and CDR2 is YNNKEL (reference sequence). CDR3 in amino acids: CAMLGGENTEAFF. In DNA form, the CDR3 reads TGTGCCATGCTAGGGGGAGAGAACACTGAAGCTTTCTTT.

The V and J genes are TRBV19 and TRBJ1-2; 7 bases align to TRBD1. Germline CDR1 and CDR2: LNHDA and SQIVND (reference sequence). With 3 bases clipped from V and 4 bases from J, the junction kept 8 bases outside the gene matches. The CDR3 sequence is 15 residues long. Here the CDR3 DNA reads TGTGCCAGTAGTATTTTCGTGGCAGGGGGCTATGGCTACACCTTC. Translation gives CASSIFVAGGYGYTF.

The chain couples TRBV4-1 to TRBJ1-2; D possibly corresponds to TRBD1 (6 bases). Germline V lookup: CDR1 MGHRA, CDR2 YSYEKL. The CDR3 is 16 amino acids. The ends were cut back, 3 bases at V and 0 bases at J, with 14 bases in the middle. CDR3 in amino acids: CASSHLQGNPNYGYTF. The CDR3 region has the DNA TGCGCCAGCAGCCATCTACAGGGAAACCCTAACTATGGCTACACCTTC.

The rearrangement links TRBV9 to TRBJ1-3, with D unclear. Germline values: CDR1 SGDLS, CDR2 YYNGEE. CDR3 length equals 14 residues. Between the trimmed V and J ends, which lost 0 bases and 4 bases, there was a span of 8 bases. As DNA, the CDR3 is TGTGCCAGCAGCGTAGCAGTCAAAGGAAACACCATATATTTT. Encoded protein: CASSVAVKGNTIYF.

The chain links TRBV29-1 to TRBJ2-1; no definite D call. CDR1 and CDR2 (germline): SQVTM, ANQGSEA. The CDR3 is 13 amino acids. V was cut by 4 bases and J by 7 bases, with 14 bases left in between. The CDR3 spells CSVGLQTVNEQFF. As DNA, the CDR3 is TGCAGCGTTGGGCTCCAGACTGTGAATGAGCAGTTCTTC.

This clone is a singleton in its sample. This chain joins TRBV14 and TRBJ1-4; TRBD1 is a possible D gene (6 bases). The germline CDR1 and CDR2 sequences are SGHDN and FVKESK. The CDR3 length is 15 residues. V gave up 4 bases and J gave up 2 bases, with 11 bases separating them. CDR3 residues: CASSLPGHTNEKLFF. For the CDR3, the DNA is TGTGCCAGCAGCCTTCCGGGACACACTAATGAAAAACTGTTTTTT.

The chain combines TRBV4-2 with TRBJ2-5; D may be TRBD1 (6 bases). The CDR3 is 15 residues long. V lost 2 bases and J lost 4, with 14 bases in between. CDR1 is LGHNA, CDR2 YNFKEQ, per germline. DNA of the CDR3: TGTGCCAGCAGCCAACGATGGCAGGGGTTAGAGACCCAGTACTTC. Translating gives CASSQRWQGLETQYF.